What follows are 28 T cell receptor beta chains derived from one specimen sequenced in a study of radiation and T cells in renal cell carcinoma. Assay used: immunoSEQ multiplex PCR; TCRdb lists only in-frame clones, some missing. The sample shows 100,000 to 150,000 clones, approximately 82% of them seen only once. Time point in this sample: baseline pretreatment blood. The treatment is: 15 Gy SBRT to primary tumor, nephrectomy 4 weeks later. The sequenced sample was blood, obtained from a patient whose treatment included radiotherapy and nephrectomy. The receptors stem from a woman in her sixties or seventies with renal cell carcinoma.

The chain recombines TRBV18 with TRBJ1-4; maybe TRBD1 (6 bases). Trimming left V 10 bases short and J 2 bases short, with 11 bases between. CDR1 is KGHSH, CDR2 LQKENI, per germline. This CDR3 comprises 13 residues. The CDR3 DNA follows: TGTGCCACTAATACAGGGACTAATGAAAAACTGTTTTTT. Its protein is CATNTGTNEKLFF.

V and J are TRBV5-4 and TRBJ2-1; 8 bases are a match to TRBD2. The V gene end was trimmed by 0 bases and the J gene end by 10 bases; junction bases not matched to a gene: 9. CDR3 length equals 15 residues. Germline lookup yields CDR1 SGHNT and CDR2 YYREEE (reference sequence). The CDR3 nucleotides read TGTGCCAGCAGCTTGGGGGCGGGGGGCCTAGGAGAGCAGTTCTTC. Protein sequence: CASSLGAGGLGEQFF.

The V call is TRBV6-5, the J call TRBJ1-1; no clear D. This CDR3 region has 13 residues. The germline V gene encodes CDR1 MNHEY and CDR2 SVGAGI. With 5 bases removed from V and 0 bases from J, the gap between germline ends came to 7 bases. The CDR3 DNA reads as TGTGCCAGCAGTCGTTGGATGAACACTGAAGCTTTCTTT. Residues: CASSRWMNTEAFF.

The gene calls are TRBV6-6 and TRBJ2-1; the D is unclear. The V end was cut by 7 bases, the J end by 7 bases, with 11 bases between. The CDR3 spans 12 residues. Germline V gene data show CDR1 as MNHNY and CDR2 as SVGAGI (reference sequence). The CDR3: CASNLPTNEQFF. The CDR3 DNA reads as TGTGCCAGCAACCTACCCACAAATGAGCAGTTCTTC.

The chain has TRBV7-6 and TRBJ1-2; 11 nucleotides line up with TRBD1. The CDR3 extends over 17 amino acids. Germline V gene sequence: CDR1 SGHVS, CDR2 FNYEAQ. J gave up 3 bases and V 1 base, and 7 bases lay outside the gene matches. This CDR3 reads CASSLGPGTGGDYGYTF. DNA for the CDR3: TGTGCCAGCAGCTTAGGACCCGGGACAGGGGGGGACTATGGCTACACCTTC. The complete variable domain, with remaining parts taken from reference TRBV7-6 and TRBJ1-2, reads GAGVSQSPRYKVTKRGQDVALRCDPISGHVSLYWYRQALGQGPEFLTYFNYEAQQDKSGLPNDRFSAERPEGSISTLTIQRTEQRDSAMYRCASSLGPGTGGDYGYTFGSGTRLTVV.

The CDR3 nucleotides are TGTGCCAGCAGCTTAACCGCGGGACAGGAAAACATTCAGTACTTC. It encodes CASSLTAGQENIQYF. This rearrangement joins TRBV7-2 to TRBJ2-4; 8 nucleotides agree with TRBD1. V shed 2 bases and J 5 bases; nucleotides not matched to a gene: 5. CDR3 length equals 15 residues. The germline gives CDR1 SGHTA, CDR2 FQGNSA. The variable domain in full, with the rest retrieved from reference TRBV7-2 and TRBJ2-4, is GAGVSQSPSNKVTEKGKDVELRCDPISGHTALYWYRQSLGQGLEFLIYFQGNSAPDKSGLPSDRFSAERTGGSVSTLTIQRTQQEDSAVYLCASSLTAGQENIQYFGAGTRLSVL.

This clone has only a few counts. CDR3 sequence: CASSHPRTGRTEAFF. The CDR3 coding sequence is TGCGCCAGCAGCCACCCCCGGACAGGGAGGACTGAAGCTTTCTTT. The J gene is TRBJ1-1, the V gene TRBV4-1; 8 bases line up with TRBD1. With V trimmed by 3 bases and J by 5 bases, 8 bases remained unmatched. The CDR3 runs 15 residues. The germline V gene has CDR1 MGHRA and CDR2 YSYEKL.

The chain employs TRBV28 and TRBJ1-1, with D perhaps matching TRBD1 (6 bases). Germline values: CDR1 MDHEN, CDR2 SYDVKM. The CDR3 is made up of 13 amino acids. Between the trimmed V and J ends, which lost 6 bases and 5 bases, there was a span of 13 bases. In nucleotides, the CDR3 is TGTGCCAGCAGATCTCTCAGGGGAACTGAAGCTTTCTTT. Translation: CASRSLRGTEAFF.

The rearrangement uses TRBV14 and TRBJ1-2; the D is unclear. The CDR3 loop spans 14 amino acids. Trimming cost V 0 bases and J 3 bases, with 8 bases left between them. Germline CDR1 SGHDN, CDR2 FVKESK. The CDR3 sequence: CASSQDYGHYGYTF. The CDR3 nucleotides read TGTGCCAGCAGCCAAGACTACGGACACTATGGCTACACCTTC.

The CDR3 loop is CASSSGTTGNHNEQFF. In DNA form, the CDR3 reads TGTGCCAGCAGCTCAGGGACGACAGGGAACCACAATGAGCAGTTCTTC. This rearrangement joins TRBV7-9 to TRBJ2-1, with 7 bases aligning to TRBD1. Germline assignment: CDR1 SEHNR and CDR2 FQNEAQ (reference sequence). The length of the CDR3 is 16 residues. J gave up 5 bases and V 4 bases, and 11 bases lay outside the gene matches.

The table lists this clone with a few counts. V and J are TRBV19 and TRBJ2-5; D is uncertain. Per germline, CDR1 LNHDA and CDR2 SQIVND (reference sequence). CDR3 length: 14 residues. Trimming took off 5 bases at V and 3 bases at J, with 13 bases between the two ends. The DNA of the CDR3 is TGTGCCAGTAGTCCCGGGTTCTCCAAAGAGACCCAGTACTTC. This codes for CASSPGFSKETQYF.

This clone was counted a few times. The chain links TRBV6-1 to TRBJ1-3, with D unresolved. The V gene lost 4 bases and the J gene lost 0 bases, with 25 bases spanning the gap. This CDR3 comprises 20 residues. Germline CDR1 reads MNHNS; CDR2 reads SASEGT. The CDR3 region is CASSVRPPGWPPFSGNTIYF. The DNA of the CDR3 is TGTGCCAGCAGTGTACGACCCCCCGGCTGGCCCCCTTTCTCTGGAAACACCATATATTTT.

This clone was seen just once. V gene TRBV20-1 combines with J gene TRBJ2-5; D unclear. Trimming stripped 5 bases from V and 7 bases from J, with 11 bases between. Germline CDR1 reads DFQATT; CDR2 reads SNEGSKA (reference sequence). CDR3 length: 11 residues. CDR3 sequence reads: CSAGLGSTQYF. CDR3 bases: TGCAGTGCTGGGCTAGGATCGACCCAGTACTTC.

In this sample, this clone turned up a few times. The chain employs TRBV2 and TRBJ1-5, with a possible D match to TRBD1 (6 bases). The germline V and J ends were trimmed by 5 bases and 5 bases, with 13 bases remaining between them. This CDR3 region has 14 residues. CDR1 is SNHLY and CDR2 is FYNNEI in the germline V gene. CDR3 residues: CASSLTQGHQPQHF. CDR3 coding DNA: TGTGCCAGCAGTCTAACACAGGGACATCAGCCCCAGCATTTT.

V gene TRBV5-5 combines with J gene TRBJ2-7; TRBD1 might be the D (7 bases). With 4 bases removed from V and 2 bases from J, the gap between germline ends came to 22 bases. Germline lookup yields CDR1 SGHKS and CDR2 YYEKEE (reference sequence). The CDR3 has 17 amino acids. CDR3 DNA: TGTGCCAGCAGCCTCCTCCCGCGGACAGGAGGGGCCTACGAGCAGTACTTC. Protein product: CASSLLPRTGGAYEQYF.

The V gene is TRBV5-1, the J gene TRBJ2-7; 7 bases fit TRBD1. This CDR3 is 14 amino acids long. Germline trimming cut 4 bases from V and 3 bases from J; bases unmatched to any gene: 7. The germline V gene encodes CDR1 SGHRS and CDR2 YFSETQ. The CDR3 protein is CASSRSTGDYEQYF. CDR3 DNA: TGCGCCAGCAGCCGGAGTACAGGGGACTACGAGCAGTACTTC.

J is TRBJ2-1 and V is TRBV9, with 9 bases identical to TRBD1. The CDR3 covers 17 residues. J gave up 2 bases and V 0 bases, and 6 bases lay outside the gene matches. Germline V CDR1 and CDR2: SGDLS, YYNGEE. The CDR3 nucleotides are TGTGCCAGCAGCGTAGGAATGGGACAGGGAACCTACAATGAGCAGTTCTTC. Its protein is CASSVGMGQGTYNEQFF.

This rearrangement joins TRBV6-1 to TRBJ2-3, with TRBD1 identical over 11 bases. Trimming took 4 bases from V and 4 from J; bases not matched to a gene: 10. Germline CDR1 MNHNS, CDR2 SASEGT. The CDR3 totals 17 residues. CDR3 protein: CASSGTGGSLSADTQYF. CDR3 nucleotides: TGTGCCAGCAGTGGGACAGGGGGCAGTCTTAGTGCAGATACGCAGTATTTT.

The genes are TRBV13 and TRBJ2-7; 8 bases agree with TRBD1. CDR3 length: 14 amino acids. Losses at the gene ends were 0 bases for V and 3 bases for J; bases not matched to a gene: 1. CDR1 is PRHDT, CDR2 FYEKMQ, per germline (reference sequence). CDR3 in amino acids: CASSLGTGVYEQYF. For the CDR3, the DNA is TGTGCCAGCAGCTTAGGGACAGGGGTCTACGAGCAGTACTTC.

The V and J genes are TRBV10-3 and TRBJ1-2; possible D gene TRBD1, 6 bases. Germline CDR1 is ENHRY and CDR2 is SYGVKD. The CDR3 sequence is 17 residues long. The V gene lost 5 bases and the J gene lost 1 base, with 20 bases spanning the gap. The CDR3 DNA follows: TGTGCCATCAGTAAAAAAGTGGGACATAACTATAACTATGGCTACACCTTC. Encoded protein: CAISKKVGHNYNYGYTF.

The rearrangement links TRBV28 to TRBJ1-5; possible D gene TRBD1, 6 bases. V was trimmed by 5 bases and J by 7 bases, leaving 18 bases between them. The CDR3 length is 15 residues. The germline CDR1 and CDR2 sequences are MDHEN and SYDVKM. CDR3 loop: CASSPPHRAGQPQHF. CDR3 coding DNA: TGTGCCAGCAGTCCCCCGCACAGGGCGGGCCAGCCCCAGCATTTT.

The chain joins TRBV7-3 to TRBJ2-1; D is undetermined. The V gene's germline CDR1 is SGHTA and CDR2 FQGTGA. The V end was cut by 4 bases, the J end by 8 bases, with 15 bases between. There are 14 residues in the CDR3. The CDR3 region is CASSSPGQVDEQFF. The CDR3 nucleotides are TGTGCCAGCAGCTCGCCGGGCCAGGTCGATGAGCAGTTCTTC. Filled out from reference TRBV7-3 and TRBJ2-1, the complete variable domain reads GAGVSQTPSNKVTEKGKYVELRCDPISGHTALYWYRQSLGQGPEFLIYFQGTGAADDSGLPNDRFFAVRPEGSVSTLKIQRTERGDSAVYLCASSSPGQVDEQFFGPGTRLTVL.

DNA of the CDR3: TGTGCCAGCAGCTTGCTGGGAATCACTGGAAACACCATATATTTT. It yields the protein CASSLLGITGNTIYF. This chain connects TRBV5-6 to TRBJ1-3; D is unresolved. Germline V lookup: CDR1 SGHDT, CDR2 YYEEEE. The CDR3 contains 15 residues. Trimming took 1 base from V and 2 from J, leaving 10 bases between them.

CDR3 DNA: TGCGCCAGCAGCCTGGGCGGCCGAAGCTCCTACAATGAGCAGTTCTTC. Residues: CASSLGGRSSYNEQFF. The chain combines TRBV5-1 with TRBJ2-1; no reliable D call. With 4 bases removed from V and 0 bases from J, the gap between germline ends came to 14 bases. The CDR3 runs to 16 residues. In germline, CDR1 is SGHRS, CDR2 YFSETQ.

J is TRBJ2-1 and V is TRBV9; 13 positions match TRBD2. The CDR3 totals 18 residues. CDR1 and CDR2 from the germline V gene are SGDLS and YYNGEE. With 3 bases clipped from V and 5 bases from J, the junction kept 11 bases outside the gene matches. The CDR3 spells CASSAGLAGDRGDNEQFF. CDR3 nucleotides: TGTGCCAGCAGCGCCGGACTAGCGGGAGATAGGGGGGACAATGAGCAGTTCTTC.

The chain uses TRBV5-6 and TRBJ2-3; the match to TRBD1 covers 10 bases. CDR1 is SGHDT, CDR2 YYEEEE, per germline. This CDR3 has 15 residues. After removal of 5 bases from V and 3 bases from J, the junction contained 6 bases not matched to a gene. DNA of the CDR3: TGTGCCAGCAGTATGACAGGGGGCTCGACAGATACGCAGTATTTT. Protein: CASSMTGGSTDTQYF. The full variable domain, its missing parts supplied by reference TRBV5-6 and TRBJ2-3, is DAGVTQSPTHLIKTRGQQVTLRCSPKSGHDTVSWYQQALGQGPQFIFQYYEEEERQRGNFPDRFSGHQFPNYSSELNVNALLLGDSALYLCASSMTGGSTDTQYFGPGTRLTVL.

This chain links TRBV6-5 with TRBJ2-5; D gene ambiguous. Judging by the DNA end, TRBJ2-7 fits better; the J call may be wrong. This CDR3 is built from 14 residues. Germline CDR1 is MNHEY and CDR2 is SVGAGI. In nucleotides, the CDR3 is TGTGCCAGCAGTTACTCGGGCAGCCTCTACGAGCAGTACTTC. Translated, it gives CASSYSGSLYEQYF.

The V and J genes are TRBV4-3 and TRBJ2-3, with 7 bases that match TRBD2. Losses at the gene ends were 0 bases for V and 5 bases for J; bases not matched to a gene: 17. Germline CDR1 is LGHNA and CDR2 is YSLEER. The CDR3 is made up of 19 amino acids. The CDR3 nucleotides read TGCGCCAGCAGCCAAGATCTCGAGACTTTGGCGGGAGCAGGAGATACGCAGTATTTT. Translating it yields CASSQDLETLAGAGDTQYF.